This entry describes one TCR beta chain. This sample was included in a study of blood T cell repertoires in COVID-19. Study-level background: From the United States, Italy and Spain came samples of acute and convalescent COVID-19. Sources were T cells, B-cell-depleted T cells, or PBMCs; the material itself was cDNA or gDNA.

Method: immunoSEQ multiplex PCR; TCRdb's copy keeps in-frame clones and lacks some. The sample consists of 55,000 to 65,000 clones, about 90% of them appearing once. The CDR3 sequence is 15 residues long. Germline V gives CDR1 SGHRS, CDR2 YFSETQ. V trimming: 4 bases; J trimming: 2 bases; junction bases outside the gene matches: 4. This clonotype originated in a man older than 75 in a cohort sampled during active COVID-19. The rearrangement links TRBV5-1 to TRBJ2-2, with TRBD1 matching 8 bases. Sequenced material: peripheral blood. For the CDR3, the DNA is TGCGCCAGCAGCCCCGGGACAGGAAACACCGGGGAGCTGTTTTTT. This gives the protein CASSPGTGNTGELFF.